One sample yielded the 5 T cell receptor beta chains listed below, sequenced in a study of cytomegalovirus exposure and HLA in healthy donors. Primers: 60 Vbeta forward and 13 Jbeta reverse. Assay used: immunoSEQ multiplex PCR; TCRdb lists only in-frame clones, some missing. The sample yields around 150,000 clones, approximately 85% seen once. Sequencing was carried out using PBMCs. These receptors were taken from a man younger than 35 in good health and CMV-seropositive.

This chain connects TRBV30 to TRBJ1-2; D is uncertain. This CDR3 comprises 14 residues. V lost 5 bases and J lost 4, with 17 bases in between. Looked up from germline, CDR1 is GTSNPN and CDR2 is SVGIG (reference sequence). CDR3 DNA: TGTGCCTGGGCAGATGGACTGGCTGGCTATGGCTACACCTTC. It codes for CAWADGLAGYGYTF.

This clone has only a few counts. V gene TRBV25-1 combines with J gene TRBJ1-1, with no clear D. V lost 0 bases and J 5 bases, leaving 16 bases between the germline ends. The germline V gene has CDR1 MGHDK and CDR2 SYGVNS. This CDR3 contains 16 residues. CDR3 nucleotides: TGTGCCAGCAGTGAATACCCAGTTGGAGGGCGAACTGAAGCTTTCTTT. Amino acid sequence: CASSEYPVGGRTEAFF.

This chain joins TRBV5-8 and TRBJ1-4, with D perhaps matching TRBD1 (6 bases). Germline V gene lookup returns CDR1 SGHTS and CDR2 YDEGEE. The ends were cut back, 1 base at V and 7 bases at J, with 14 bases in the middle. The CDR3 covers 15 residues. The CDR3 nucleotides are TGTGCCAGCAGCTTGTCGGGGGGCGACGGTGAAAAACTGTTTTTT. Amino acids: CASSLSGGDGEKLFF.

J is TRBJ1-1 and V is TRBV4-3; D gene uncertain. The CDR3 consists of 16 residues. Germline values: CDR1 LGHNA, CDR2 YSLEER. Deletions cut 1 base from V and 1 base from J, with 13 bases between. The CDR3: CASSQGMAQANTEAFF. In DNA form, the CDR3 reads TGCGCCAGCAGCCAAGGAATGGCCCAGGCGAACACTGAAGCTTTCTTT.

This sequence joins TRBV15 and TRBJ1-5; 7 bases fit TRBD1. The CDR3 contains 19 residues. Unmatched junction bases numbered 20, after V lost 6 bases and J lost 3 bases. Germline V gene sequence: CDR1 LNHNV, CDR2 YYDKDF (reference sequence). CDR3 region: CATRGPGGAGGMYNQPQHF. Here the CDR3 DNA reads TGTGCCACCAGAGGACCCGGGGGAGCAGGGGGAATGTACAATCAGCCCCAGCATTTT.